The sequence of this T cell receptor (beta chain) was determined in a study of T-cell memory formation after mild COVID-19. Turning to the study itself: There were largely donor-specific TCR clusters.

The sample holds many counts of this clonotype. Libraries for TCRalpha and TCRbeta carried sample barcodes and unique molecular identifiers via 5'RACE. MiXCR, run by TCRdb on the 5' RACE reads, gives a single entry per CDR3 protein. The sample lists hundreds of thousands of distinct CDR3 sequences; less than 20% were seen once. V gave up 3 bases and J gave up 5 bases, with 9 bases separating them. CDR1 is KGHDR, CDR2 SFDVKD, per germline. This CDR3 is built from 13 residues. The chain recombines TRBV24-1 with TRBJ1-2, with a possible D match to TRBD1 (6 bases). The sequence derives from a man between 18 and 35 years old who had mild COVID-19 (a few samples of this study predate the infection). Cell type and time point are not known. Sequencing was performed on PBMCs or a T cell subset sorted from them (not recorded which). The CDR3 DNA follows: TGTGCCACCAGTGATCGGACAGTATATGGCTACACCTTC. Translating it yields CATSDRTVYGYTF.